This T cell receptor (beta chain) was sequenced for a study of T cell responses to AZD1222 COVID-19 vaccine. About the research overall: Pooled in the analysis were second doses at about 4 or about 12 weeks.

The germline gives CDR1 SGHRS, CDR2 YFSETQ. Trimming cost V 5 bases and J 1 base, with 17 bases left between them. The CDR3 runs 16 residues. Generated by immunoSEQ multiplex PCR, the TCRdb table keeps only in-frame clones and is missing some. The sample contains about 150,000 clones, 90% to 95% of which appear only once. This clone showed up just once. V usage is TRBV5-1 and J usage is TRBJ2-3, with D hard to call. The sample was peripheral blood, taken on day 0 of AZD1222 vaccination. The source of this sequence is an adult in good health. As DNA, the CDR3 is TGCGCCAGCAGATGGTGGACGGGTGGACGCACAGATACGCAGTATTTT. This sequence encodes CASRWWTGGRTDTQYF. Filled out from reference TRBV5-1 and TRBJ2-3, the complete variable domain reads KAGVTQTPRYLIKTRGQQVTLSCSPISGHRSVSWYQQTPGQGLQFLFEYFSETQRNKGNFPGRFSGRQFSNSRSEMNVSTLELGDSALYLCASRWWTGGRTDTQYFGPGTRLTVL.